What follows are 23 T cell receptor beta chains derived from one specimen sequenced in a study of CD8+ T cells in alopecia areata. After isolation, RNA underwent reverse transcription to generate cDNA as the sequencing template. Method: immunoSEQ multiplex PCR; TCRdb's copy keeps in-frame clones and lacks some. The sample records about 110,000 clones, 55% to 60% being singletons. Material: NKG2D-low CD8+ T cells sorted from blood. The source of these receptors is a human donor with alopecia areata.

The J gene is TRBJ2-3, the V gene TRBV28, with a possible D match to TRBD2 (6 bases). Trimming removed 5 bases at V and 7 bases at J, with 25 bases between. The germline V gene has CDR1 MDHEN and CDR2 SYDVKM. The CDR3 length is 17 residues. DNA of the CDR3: TGTGCCAGCAGTATCCCTGAACACAGCCGGGAGCGACATACGCAGTATTTT. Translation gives CASSIPEHSRERHTQYF.

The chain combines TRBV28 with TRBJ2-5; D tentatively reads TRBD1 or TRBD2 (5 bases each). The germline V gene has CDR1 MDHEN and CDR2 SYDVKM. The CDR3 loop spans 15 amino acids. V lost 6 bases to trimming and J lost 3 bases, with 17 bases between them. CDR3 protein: CASSPLSGTEETQYF. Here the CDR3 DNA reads TGTGCCAGCAGCCCACTTTCCGGGACCGAAGAGACCCAGTACTTC.

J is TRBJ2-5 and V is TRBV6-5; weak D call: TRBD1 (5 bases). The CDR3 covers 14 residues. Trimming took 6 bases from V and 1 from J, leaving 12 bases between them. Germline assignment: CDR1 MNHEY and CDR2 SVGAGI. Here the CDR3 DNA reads TGTGCCAGCAGGCCTTTAGGGGCCCAAGAGACCCAGTACTTC. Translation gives CASRPLGAQETQYF.

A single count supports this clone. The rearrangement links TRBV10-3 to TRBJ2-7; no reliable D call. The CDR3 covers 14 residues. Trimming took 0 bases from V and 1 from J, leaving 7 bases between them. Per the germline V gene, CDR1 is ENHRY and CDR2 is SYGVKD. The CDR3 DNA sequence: TGTGCCATCAGTGAGTCATCTGTGTCCTACGAGCAGTACTTC. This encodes CAISESSVSYEQYF.

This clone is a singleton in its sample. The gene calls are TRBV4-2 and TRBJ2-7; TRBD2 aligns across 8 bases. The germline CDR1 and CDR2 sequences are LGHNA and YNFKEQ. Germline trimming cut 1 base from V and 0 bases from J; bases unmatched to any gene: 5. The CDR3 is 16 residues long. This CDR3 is CASSQGPGLVSYEQYF. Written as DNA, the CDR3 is TGTGCCAGCAGCCAAGGGCCGGGACTAGTCTCCTACGAGCAGTACTTC.

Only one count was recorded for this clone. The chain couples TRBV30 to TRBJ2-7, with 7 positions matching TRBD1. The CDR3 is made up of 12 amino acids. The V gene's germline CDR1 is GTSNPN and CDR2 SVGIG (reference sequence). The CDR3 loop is CASETGTYEQYF. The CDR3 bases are TGTGCTTCGGAGACAGGGACCTACGAGCAGTACTTC.

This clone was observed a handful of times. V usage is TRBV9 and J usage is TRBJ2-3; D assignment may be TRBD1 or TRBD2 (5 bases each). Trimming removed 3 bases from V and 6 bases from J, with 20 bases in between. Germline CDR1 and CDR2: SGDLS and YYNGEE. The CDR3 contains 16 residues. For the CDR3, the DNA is TGTGCCAGCAGCGCCCGAGGGGCGGGTCCAGGGGATACGCAGTATTTT. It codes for CASSARGAGPGDTQYF.

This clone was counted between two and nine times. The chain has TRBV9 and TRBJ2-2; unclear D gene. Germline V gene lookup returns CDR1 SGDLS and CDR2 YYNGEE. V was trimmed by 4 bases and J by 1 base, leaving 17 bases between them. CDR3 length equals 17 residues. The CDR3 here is CASSSPGRNLNTGELFF. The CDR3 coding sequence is TGTGCCAGCAGCTCTCCGGGCCGCAACCTGAACACCGGGGAGCTGTTTTTT.

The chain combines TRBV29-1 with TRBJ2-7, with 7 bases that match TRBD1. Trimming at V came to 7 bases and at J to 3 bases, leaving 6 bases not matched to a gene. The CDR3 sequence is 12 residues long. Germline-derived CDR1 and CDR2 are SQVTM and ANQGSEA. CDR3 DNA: TGCAGCGCCTCGACAGGGAGCTACGAGCAGTACTTC. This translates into CSASTGSYEQYF.

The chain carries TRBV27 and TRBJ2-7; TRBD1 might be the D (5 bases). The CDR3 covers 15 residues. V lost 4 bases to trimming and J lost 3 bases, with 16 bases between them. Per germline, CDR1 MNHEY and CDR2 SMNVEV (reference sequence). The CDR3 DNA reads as TGTGCCAGCAGTTCCCCAGGGTCGACCTACTACGAGCAGTACTTC. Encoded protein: CASSSPGSTYYEQYF.

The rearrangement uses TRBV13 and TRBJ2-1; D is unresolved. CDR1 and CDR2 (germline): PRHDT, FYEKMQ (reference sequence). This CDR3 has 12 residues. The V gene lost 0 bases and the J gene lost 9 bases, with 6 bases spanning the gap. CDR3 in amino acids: CASSLGRGEQFF. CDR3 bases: TGTGCCAGCAGCTTAGGACGCGGTGAGCAGTTCTTC.

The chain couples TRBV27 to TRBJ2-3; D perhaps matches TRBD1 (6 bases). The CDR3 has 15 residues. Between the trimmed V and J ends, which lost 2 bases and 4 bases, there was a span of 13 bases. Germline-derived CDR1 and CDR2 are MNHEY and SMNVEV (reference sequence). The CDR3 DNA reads TGTGCCAGCAGTTTAGGGACACCTAGGTCAGATACGCAGTATTTT. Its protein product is CASSLGTPRSDTQYF.

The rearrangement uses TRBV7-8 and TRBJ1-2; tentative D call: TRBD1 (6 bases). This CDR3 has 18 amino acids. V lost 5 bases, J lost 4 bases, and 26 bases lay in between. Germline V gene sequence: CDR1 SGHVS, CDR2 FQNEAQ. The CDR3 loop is CASSLNPLAGAHGYGYTF. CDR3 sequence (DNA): TGTGCCAGCAGCCTCAACCCACTTGCGGGGGCGCACGGCTATGGCTACACCTTC.

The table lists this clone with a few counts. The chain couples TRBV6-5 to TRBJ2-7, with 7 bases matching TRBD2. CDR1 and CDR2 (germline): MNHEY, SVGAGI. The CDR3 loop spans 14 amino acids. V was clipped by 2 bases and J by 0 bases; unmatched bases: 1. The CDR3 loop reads CASSYRDYSYEQYF. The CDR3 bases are TGTGCCAGCAGTTACAGGGACTACTCCTACGAGCAGTACTTC.

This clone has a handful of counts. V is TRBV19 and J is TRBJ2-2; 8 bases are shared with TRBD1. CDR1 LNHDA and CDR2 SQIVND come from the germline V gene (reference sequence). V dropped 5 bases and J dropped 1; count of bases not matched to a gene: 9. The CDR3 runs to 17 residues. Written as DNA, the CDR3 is TGTGCCAGTAGTTTTCAAGACAGGGGCGTGAACACCGGGGAGCTGTTTTTT. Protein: CASSFQDRGVNTGELFF. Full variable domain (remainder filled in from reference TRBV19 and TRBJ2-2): DGGITQSPKYLFRKEGQNVTLSCEQNLNHDAMYWYRQDPGQGLRLIYYSQIVNDFQKGDIAEGYSVSREKKESFPLTVTSAQKNPTAFYLCASSFQDRGVNTGELFFGEGSRLTVL.

The CDR3 nucleotides are TGTGCCAGCAGTGAATCCCCCGGACTAGCGGGAGGCCCCGAGCAGTTCTTC. It encodes CASSESPGLAGGPEQFF. The chain is built from TRBV25-1 and TRBJ2-1, with 14 bases that match TRBD2. Germline values: CDR1 MGHDK, CDR2 SYGVNS. The CDR3 consists of 17 residues. V shed 1 base and J 10 bases; nucleotides not matched to a gene: 9.

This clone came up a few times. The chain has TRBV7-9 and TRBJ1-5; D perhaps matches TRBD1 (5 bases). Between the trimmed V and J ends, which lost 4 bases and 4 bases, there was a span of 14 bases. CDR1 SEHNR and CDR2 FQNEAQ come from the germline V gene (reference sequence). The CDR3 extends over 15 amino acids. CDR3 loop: CASSSTAGPNQPQHF. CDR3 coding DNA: TGTGCCAGCAGCTCGACCGCGGGACCAAATCAGCCCCAGCATTTT.

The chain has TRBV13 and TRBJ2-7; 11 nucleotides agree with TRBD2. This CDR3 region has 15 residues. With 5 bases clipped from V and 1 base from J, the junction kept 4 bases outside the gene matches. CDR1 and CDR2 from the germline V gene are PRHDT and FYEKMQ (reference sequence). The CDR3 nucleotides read TGTGCCAGCAGCCCCGGGACTAGCGGATCCTACGAGCAGTACTTC. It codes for CASSPGTSGSYEQYF.

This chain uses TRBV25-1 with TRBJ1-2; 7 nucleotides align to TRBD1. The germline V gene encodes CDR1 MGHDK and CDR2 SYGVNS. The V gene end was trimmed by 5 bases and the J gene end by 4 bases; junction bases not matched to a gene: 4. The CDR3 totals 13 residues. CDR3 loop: CASSWAGGYGYTF. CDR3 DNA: TGTGCCAGCAGTTGGGCAGGGGGCTATGGCTACACCTTC.

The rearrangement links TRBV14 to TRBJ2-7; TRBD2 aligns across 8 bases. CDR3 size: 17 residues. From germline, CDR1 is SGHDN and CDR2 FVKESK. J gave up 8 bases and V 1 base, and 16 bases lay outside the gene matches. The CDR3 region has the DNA TGTGCCAGCAGCCAAGGCCCTTGGAGCGGGAGTAAGGTACAGCAGTACTTC. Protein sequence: CASSQGPWSGSKVQQYF.

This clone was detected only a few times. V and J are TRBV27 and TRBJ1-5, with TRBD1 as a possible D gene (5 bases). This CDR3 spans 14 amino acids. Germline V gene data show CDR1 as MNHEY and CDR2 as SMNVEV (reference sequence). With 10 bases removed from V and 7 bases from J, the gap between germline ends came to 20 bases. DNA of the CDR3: TGTGCCACCGGAGTGGACGGGGCCTACCAGCCCCAGCATTTT. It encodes CATGVDGAYQPQHF.

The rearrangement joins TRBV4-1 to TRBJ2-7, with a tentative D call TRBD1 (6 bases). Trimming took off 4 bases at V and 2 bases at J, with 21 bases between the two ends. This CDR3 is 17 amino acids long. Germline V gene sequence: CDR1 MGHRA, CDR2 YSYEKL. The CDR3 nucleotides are TGCGCCAGCAGCCCGCGTCTAGGTTTGACAGGTGCCTACGAGCAGTACTTC. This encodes CASSPRLGLTGAYEQYF.

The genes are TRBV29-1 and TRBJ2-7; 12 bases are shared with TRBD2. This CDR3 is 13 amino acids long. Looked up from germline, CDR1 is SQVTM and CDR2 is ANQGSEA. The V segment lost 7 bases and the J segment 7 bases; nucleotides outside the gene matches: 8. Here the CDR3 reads CSALAGGPPEQYF. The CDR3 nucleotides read TGCAGCGCCCTAGCGGGAGGGCCTCCTGAGCAGTACTTC.